Below, 14 T cell receptor beta chains from the same sample are listed, as sequenced in a study of cytomegalovirus exposure and HLA in healthy donors. The study ran its PCR with 60 Vbeta and 13 Jbeta primers. Generated by immunoSEQ multiplex PCR, the TCRdb table keeps only in-frame clones and is missing some. The table includes about 110,000 clones, approximately 81% detected once. Sequenced sample: PBMCs. The receptors here all came from a woman in her twenties or thirties in good health and CMV-seronegative.

This chain joins TRBV5-1 and TRBJ1-1, with D possibly TRBD1 on 5 matching bases. Germline-derived CDR1 and CDR2 are SGHRS and YFSETQ. V lost 4 bases, J lost 7 bases, and 20 bases lay in between. The CDR3 loop spans 15 amino acids. As DNA, the CDR3 is TGCGCCAGCAGCCCTGGGGCCGCAACTTATGGTGAAGCTTTCTTT. It is translated as CASSPGAATYGEAFF.

Only a few counts were recorded for this clone. The rearrangement links TRBV7-2 to TRBJ2-7; perhaps TRBD1 as D (5 bases). Germline lookup yields CDR1 SGHTA and CDR2 FQGNSA. Trimming cost V 6 bases and J 0 bases, with 12 bases left between them. This CDR3 has 14 residues. CDR3 in amino acids: CASSHRRSSYEQYF. The CDR3 DNA reads as TGTGCCAGCAGTCACAGGAGAAGCTCCTACGAGCAGTACTTC.

The chain uses TRBV7-9 and TRBJ2-2, with 10 positions matching TRBD2. V lost 4 bases, J lost 6 bases, and 14 bases stayed unmatched. From germline, CDR1 is SEHNR and CDR2 FQNEAQ (reference sequence). The CDR3 is 18 residues long. As DNA, the CDR3 is TGTGCCAGCAGCTGGCGGCGAGCGGGAGGGGCCCAACCCGGGGAGCTGTTTTTT. Its translation: CASSWRRAGGAQPGELFF.

This chain uses TRBV7-9 with TRBJ2-7; the match to TRBD2 covers 12 bases. The germline V gene encodes CDR1 SEHNR and CDR2 FQNEAQ (reference sequence). The CDR3 runs to 16 residues. Trimming cost V 3 bases and J 7 bases; bases outside gene matches: 10. CDR3 in amino acids: CASSLTSGSPGVEQYF. The CDR3 DNA reads TGTGCCAGCAGCTTGACTAGCGGGAGTCCGGGGGTGGAGCAGTACTTC.

This chain links TRBV19 with TRBJ1-4, with D possibly being TRBD1 (6 bases). The ends were cut back, 7 bases at V and 6 bases at J, with 6 bases in the middle. Germline lookup yields CDR1 LNHDA and CDR2 SQIVND (reference sequence). CDR3 size: 11 residues. CDR3 amino acids: CASKGDEKLFF. The CDR3 DNA is TGTGCCAGTAAGGGGGATGAAAAACTGTTTTTT.

The chain links TRBV28 to TRBJ1-6; 7 bases map to TRBD1. Germline CDR1 and CDR2: MDHEN and SYDVKM. This CDR3 is 15 amino acids long. V lost 6 bases and J lost 4; bases outside the gene matches: 6. The CDR3 nucleotides are TGTGCCAGCAGAACCGGGACAGCTTATAATTCACCCCTCCACTTT. Its protein is CASRTGTAYNSPLHF.

This chain links TRBV5-1 with TRBJ2-3; 8 nucleotides agree with TRBD1. The J segment lost 3 bases and the V segment lost 3 bases, leaving 9 bases of the junction unmatched. The CDR3 has 16 amino acids. CDR1 SGHRS and CDR2 YFSETQ come from the germline V gene. The CDR3 DNA reads as TGCGCCAGCAGCTCCGGGACAGGCCTAGGGACAGATACGCAGTATTTT. Residues: CASSSGTGLGTDTQYF. The full variable domain, rest sourced from reference TRBV5-1 and TRBJ2-3, is KAGVTQTPRYLIKTRGQQVTLSCSPISGHRSVSWYQQTPGQGLQFLFEYFSETQRNKGNFPGRFSGRQFSNSRSEMNVSTLELGDSALYLCASSSGTGLGTDTQYFGPGTRLTVL.

The count of this clone is one. The chain is built from TRBV6-1 and TRBJ2-7, with TRBD1 as a possible D gene (5 bases). Trimming stripped 4 bases from V and 3 bases from J, with 13 bases between. The CDR3 has 14 residues. CDR1 is MNHNS and CDR2 is SASEGT in the germline V gene. DNA for the CDR3: TGTGCCAGCAGTGTAAACCGTCAGGGCTACGAGCAGTACTTC. Translation: CASSVNRQGYEQYF.

The rearrangement uses TRBV1 and TRBJ2-5; the table's D call, TRBD1, was not checked against the DNA. TRBV1 is labeled a pseudogene. This CDR3 is built from 15 residues. CDR3 DNA sequence: TGCACCAGCAGCACCGAGGGACAGCCCCCAGGAGGCCAGTACTTC. Translating gives CTSSTEGQPPGGQYF.

This chain's CDR3 is CASSPDRGRGHYEQYF. CDR3 nucleotide sequence: TGTGCCAGCAGCCCCGACAGGGGACGAGGCCATTACGAGCAGTACTTC. This chain connects TRBV7-9 to TRBJ2-7, with 8 positions matching TRBD1. With 5 bases clipped from V and 4 bases from J, the junction kept 13 bases outside the gene matches. The germline V gene has CDR1 SEHNR and CDR2 FQNEAQ (reference sequence). The CDR3 runs 16 residues.

V is TRBV7-9 and J is TRBJ2-7; maybe TRBD1 (5 bases). The CDR3 runs to 11 residues. The germline gives CDR1 SEHNR, CDR2 FQNEAQ (reference sequence). CDR3 amino acids: CASTDAYEQYF. CDR3 bases: TGTGCTTCGACAGACGCTTACGAGCAGTACTTC.

V gene TRBV19 combines with J gene TRBJ1-2; D uncertain. Trimming removed 5 bases from V and 6 bases from J, with 19 bases in between. Germline CDR1 is LNHDA and CDR2 is SQIVND (reference sequence). CDR3 length: 15 residues. The CDR3 DNA is TGTGCCAGTAGTCCGTCGGGTCGCGAACTAGATGGCTACACCTTC. Protein product: CASSPSGRELDGYTF. Full variable domain (outside the CDR3, taken from reference TRBV19 and TRBJ1-2): DGGITQSPKYLFRKEGQNVTLSCEQNLNHDAMYWYRQDPGQGLRLIYYSQIVNDFQKGDIAEGYSVSREKKESFPLTVTSAQKNPTAFYLCASSPSGRELDGYTFGSGTRLTVV.

The chain links TRBV7-9 to TRBJ2-1; D is unresolved. CDR1 and CDR2 (germline): SEHNR, FQNEAQ (reference sequence). Trimming took 1 base from V and 0 from J, leaving 10 bases between them. The CDR3 runs 16 residues. CDR3 amino acids: CASSLEVWSSYNEQFF. In DNA form, the CDR3 reads TGTGCCAGCAGCTTAGAAGTTTGGAGCTCCTACAATGAGCAGTTCTTC. Together with reference TRBV7-9 and TRBJ2-1, the CDR3 gives the full variable domain: DTGVSQNPRHKITKRGQNVTFRCDPISEHNRLYWYRQTLGQGPEFLTYFQNEAQLEKSRLLSDRFSAERPKGSFSTLEIQRTEQGDSAMYLCASSLEVWSSYNEQFFGPGTRLTVL.

This clone was detected a few times. The J gene is TRBJ2-1, the V gene TRBV30, with D possibly TRBD2 on 6 matching bases. The CDR3 is made up of 11 amino acids. V lost 5 bases, J lost 8 bases, and 10 bases lay in between. Germline V gene sequence: CDR1 GTSNPN, CDR2 SVGIG (reference sequence). The CDR3: CAWSSAYEQFF. CDR3 sequence (DNA): TGTGCCTGGTCTAGCGCCTATGAGCAGTTCTTC.